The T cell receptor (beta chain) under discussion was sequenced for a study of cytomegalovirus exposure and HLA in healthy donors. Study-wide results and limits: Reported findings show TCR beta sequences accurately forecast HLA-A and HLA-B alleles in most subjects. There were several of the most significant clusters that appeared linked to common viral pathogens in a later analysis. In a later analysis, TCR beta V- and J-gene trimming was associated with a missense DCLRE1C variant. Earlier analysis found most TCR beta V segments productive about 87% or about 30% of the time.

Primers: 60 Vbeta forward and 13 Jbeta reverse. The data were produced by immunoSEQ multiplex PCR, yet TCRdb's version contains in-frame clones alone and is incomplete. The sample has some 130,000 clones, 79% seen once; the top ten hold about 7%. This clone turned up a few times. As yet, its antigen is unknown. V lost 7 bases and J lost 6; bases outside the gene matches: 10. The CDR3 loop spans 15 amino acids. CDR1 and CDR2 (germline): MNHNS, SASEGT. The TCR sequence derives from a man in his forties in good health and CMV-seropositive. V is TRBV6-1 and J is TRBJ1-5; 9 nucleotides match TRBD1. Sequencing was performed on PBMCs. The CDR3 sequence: CASTPGDRDLQPQHF. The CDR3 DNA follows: TGTGCCAGCACCCCAGGGGACAGGGACCTTCAGCCCCAGCATTTT.